The 7 T cell receptor beta chains presented below share a single source sample, sequenced in a study of blood T cells in healthy people across ages (dated by TCRdb to about 2015). Library creation used 5' RACE. A second PCR of roughly 6 to 11 cycles was performed with a sample-barcoded 5' primer and a J-beta primer mix. Clones were called with MiXCR by TCRdb after fastp trimmed the public reads at Q25, and only in-frame beta chains were retained. Each CDR3 protein appears once, grouped with its most common genes and DNA. Counted in this sample were fewer than 2 million distinct CDR3 sequences; about 39% of them appeared once. 23% of the sample lies in the top ten. Sequencing was done on a sample of blood. These receptors were taken from a human donor in good health.

This clonotype has at least ten counts. In nucleotides, the CDR3 is TGTGCCAGCAGCTTTGGGGGTGCTGGGGCCAACGTCCTGACTTTC. This gives the protein CASSFGGAGANVLTF. The genes are TRBV28 and TRBJ2-6, with D tentatively TRBD1 or TRBD2 (5 bases each). The CDR3 is 15 amino acids. Deletions cut 6 bases from V and 2 bases from J, with 11 bases between. Germline CDR1 and CDR2: MDHEN and SYDVKM.

V gene TRBV29-1 combines with J gene TRBJ2-7; 9 positions match TRBD2. The V gene end was trimmed by 5 bases and the J gene end by 2 bases; junction bases not matched to a gene: 4. The CDR3 has 13 amino acids. The germline gives CDR1 SQVTM, CDR2 ANQGSEA. DNA for the CDR3: TGCAGCGTTATCGGCGGGGGGGCCTACGAGCAGTACTTC. This sequence encodes CSVIGGGAYEQYF.

As for this clonotype: A read error may produce the germline difference seen at one junction end. V usage is TRBV29-1 and J usage is TRBJ1-3; the D is unclear. The CDR3 sequence is 11 residues long. Germline V gene sequence: CDR1 SQVTM, CDR2 ANQGSEA. In nucleotides, the CDR3 is TGCAGTGTTGAAACGGGAAACACCATATATTTT. Translated, it gives CSVETGNTIYF.

This clonotype was found a few times. An end of the junction does not agree with germline; a read error may underlie this. The chain couples TRBV7-3 to TRBJ2-1; 11 bases align to TRBD1. Per germline, CDR1 SGHTA and CDR2 FQGTGA. The CDR3 contains 15 residues. The CDR3 coding sequence is TGTGCCAGCAGCTCTTTCGGACAGGGGGCGAATGGGCAGTTCTTC. Protein product: CASSSFGQGANGQFF.

The sample holds a few counts of this clonotype. The V call is TRBV11-3, the J call TRBJ2-1; D might be TRBD2 (6 bases). The V gene's germline CDR1 is SGHNT and CDR2 YENEEA. The CDR3 loop spans 16 amino acids. The V end was cut by 5 bases, the J end by 6 bases, with 20 bases between. DNA for the CDR3: TGTGCCAGCAGCATTACCGGCGGAGGGATTGGCAATGAGCAGTTCTTC. It encodes CASSITGGGIGNEQFF.

The chain joins TRBV11-2 to TRBJ2-3; 13 bases map to TRBD2. The CDR3 is made up of 17 amino acids. V lost 5 bases and J lost 0; bases outside the gene matches: 5. Germline CDR1 and CDR2: SGHAT and FQNNGV. In nucleotides, the CDR3 is TGTGCCAGCAGCGGTACTAGCGGGGGGGTAAGCACAGATACGCAGTATTTT. Translating it yields CASSGTSGGVSTDTQYF.

V is TRBV7-9 and J is TRBJ2-1; no clear D gene. The CDR3 extends over 12 amino acids. Per germline, CDR1 SEHNR and CDR2 FQNEAQ (reference sequence). Trimming pared 5 bases from V and 7 bases from J, leaving 9 bases between. CDR3 nucleotide sequence: TGTGCCAGCAGCCAACTATCTAATGAGCAGTTCTTC. This gives the protein CASSQLSNEQFF.